This TCR beta chain was obtained from a study of T-cell memory formation after mild COVID-19. The overall study: Largely donor-specific sequence clusters came from a couple of donors.

TCRdb re-called the 5' RACE reads with MiXCR, one entry per CDR3 protein. The sample shows about 210,000 distinct CDR3 sequences, about 10% of them seen only once. This clonotype was recorded many times. The CDR3 length is 13 residues. Germline loops: CDR1 SEHNR, CDR2 FQNEAQ (reference sequence). V shed 5 bases and J shed 8 bases, with 15 bases lying between them. This rearrangement joins TRBV7-9 to TRBJ1-2, with D uncertain. The TCR comes from a man aged 18 to 35 who had mild COVID-19 (a few samples of this study predate the infection). Cell type and time point are not known. The sample taken for sequencing was PBMCs or a T cell subset sorted from them (not recorded which). The CDR3 DNA is TGTGCCAGCAGCACGGAGCCGCTACGAGGCTACACCTTC. It codes for CASSTEPLRGYTF.